The present T cell receptor (beta chain) was sequenced within a study of T cells in Graves' hyperthyroidism and ophthalmopathy. General study points: Ophthalmopathy cases were set apart from stable hyperthyroidism by a 13 V-J model.

This clonotype occurred a few times. Its antigen is still unknown. TCR beta CDR3 regions were amplified from RNA. The HTBI primer set drove a first-round RT-PCR of the TCR CDR3. A single record per CDR3 protein comes from TCRdb applying MiXCR to the multiplex PCR reads. The sample lists over 700,000 distinct CDR3 sequences, approximately 18% occurring once. In making diagnoses, clinical symptoms, serum thyroxine and TRAb, thyroid ultrasound and orbital computed tomography were all used. This CDR3 spans 15 amino acids. Germline-derived CDR1 and CDR2 are SEHNR and FQNEAQ (reference sequence). The V gene end was trimmed by 1 base and the J gene end by 4 bases; junction bases not matched to a gene: 6.

This rearrangement joins TRBV7-9 to TRBJ1-1; 7 bases match TRBD1. Sample: blood. The clonotype originates from a woman aged 45-60 years with Graves' hyperthyroidism that later progressed to Graves' ophthalmopathy. CDR3 protein: CASSLGAGGVTEAFF. In nucleotides, the CDR3 is TGTGCCAGCAGCTTAGGCGCAGGGGGAGTCACTGAAGCTTTCTTT.